Listed below are T cell receptor beta chains from one sample, sequenced in a study of response to subunit inactivated influenza vaccine. TCRdb processed the RT-PCR reads anew with MiXCR; each CDR3 protein has one entry. The table records around 850,000 distinct CDR3 sequences, 18% of them present only once. Sequenced here: PBMCs from blood, sampled more than 4 days after vaccination. The receptors stem from a man aged 50 or older who received an inactivated influenza vaccine. Each CDR3 is given with its conserved first and last residue. Each record gives: J gene, V gene, CDR3 protein.

TRBJ2-7,TRBV6-2/TRBV6-3,CASSLWDGLYEQYF
TRBJ2-5,TRBV5-1,CASSLPDRSETQYF
TRBJ2-3,TRBV20-1,CSARGHRTRTDTQYF
TRBJ2-3,TRBV5-6,CASSRPSGDTQYF
TRBJ1-3,TRBV5-5,CASSLVFVGELGNTIYF
TRBJ1-5,TRBV20-1,CSAERDGLPQHF
TRBJ2-2,TRBV7-6,CASSPIEIGELFF
TRBJ2-7,TRBV27,CATEPIGRAGEQYF
TRBJ2-7,TRBV7-2,CASSFRDRGDEQYF
TRBJ2-5,TRBV5-1,CASSLAPAGAKETQYF
TRBJ1-5,TRBV7-8,CASSLESAGVLGQPQHF
TRBJ1-5,TRBV6-2/TRBV6-3,CASRPGTGGTQPQHF
TRBJ2-6,TRBV11-2,CASSPGGATSGANVLTF
TRBJ2-1,TRBV7-9,CASSLSGRAAYNEQFF
TRBJ2-5,TRBV29-1,CSAAEGQETQYF
TRBJ1-1,TRBV6-5,CASSSTGGKAFF
TRBJ1-2,TRBV7-9,CASSQTGSAYGYTF
TRBJ2-1,TRBV4-1,CASSQSKQGASYNEQFF
TRBJ2-7,TRBV18,CASSIGTVEQYF
TRBJ2-5,TRBV20-1,CSARGLDYPSPETQYF
TRBJ2-7,TRBV4-2,CASSQGHGSYEQYF
TRBJ2-7,TRBV27,CASSRPSSVEQYF
TRBJ2-5,TRBV28,CASSTTGTGARETQYF
TRBJ2-2,TRBV5-6,CASSPASLGTGELFF
TRBJ2-1,TRBV18,CASSSIYGLAVYNEQFF
TRBJ2-2,TRBV7-2,CASSWRLIGGELFF
TRBJ2-3,TRBV10-3,CAISERLAGSTDTQYF
TRBJ1-2,TRBV12-3/TRBV12-4,CATLGQFNYGYTF
TRBJ1-5,TRBV6-1,CASSPTLGLQQPQHF
TRBJ1-2,TRBV7-2,CASSLIFLGQAYGYTF
TRBJ2-3,TRBV7-9,CASSFQGPHTDTQYF
TRBJ1-1,TRBV11-2,CASSLERRAEAFF
TRBJ2-2,TRBV3-1,CASSQVLGGELFF
TRBJ2-5,TRBV6-1,CASSRTSGEQETQYF
TRBJ2-4,TRBV6-1,CASNRDSLKNIQYF
TRBJ1-3,TRBV4-3,CASSQEIGTAGNTIYF
TRBJ1-3,TRBV9,CASSKRQAGNTIYF
TRBJ2-3,TRBV28,CASTPGGRTDTQYF
TRBJ1-3,TRBV3-1,CASSQGAAAGNTIYF
TRBJ1-3,TRBV28,CASITGGGSGNTIYF
TRBJ1-3,TRBV7-2,CASSLGTQGNTIYF
TRBJ1-2,TRBV12-3/TRBV12-4,CASSLTVVEGYTF
TRBJ1-2,TRBV20-1,CSARDRGVGGYTF
TRBJ2-1,TRBV7-8,CASRNGTGHYNEQFF
TRBJ1-5,TRBV11-2,CASSQDMNQHF
TRBJ2-5,TRBV18,CASSTRDRGPGRETQYF
TRBJ2-1,TRBV11-2,CASSSPPLNEQFF
TRBJ2-5,TRBV5-1,CASSFPTQGLQETQYF
TRBJ2-1,TRBV10-3,CAISLGGDEQFF
TRBJ2-5,TRBV7-2,CASSLDKAGQETQYF
TRBJ2-7,TRBV6-5,CASSYWGVDGNYEQYF